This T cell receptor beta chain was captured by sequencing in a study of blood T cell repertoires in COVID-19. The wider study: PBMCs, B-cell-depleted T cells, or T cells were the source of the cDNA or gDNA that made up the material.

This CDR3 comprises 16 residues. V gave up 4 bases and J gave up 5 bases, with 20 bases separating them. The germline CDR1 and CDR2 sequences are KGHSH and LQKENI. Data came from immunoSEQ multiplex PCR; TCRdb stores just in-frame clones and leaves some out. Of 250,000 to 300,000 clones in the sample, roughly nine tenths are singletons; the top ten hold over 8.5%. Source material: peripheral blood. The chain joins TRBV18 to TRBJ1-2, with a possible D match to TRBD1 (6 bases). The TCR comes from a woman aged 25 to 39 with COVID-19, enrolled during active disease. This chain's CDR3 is CASSRAPGTPVYGYTF. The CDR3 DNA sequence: TGTGCCAGCTCACGTGCTCCCGGGACACCAGTATATGGCTACACCTTC. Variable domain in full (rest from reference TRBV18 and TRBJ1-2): NAGVMQNPRHLVRRRGQEARLRCSPMKGHSHVYWYRQLPEEGLKFMVYLQKENIIDESGMPKERFSAEFPKEGPSILRIQQVVRGDSAAYFCASSRAPGTPVYGYTFGSGTRLTVV.